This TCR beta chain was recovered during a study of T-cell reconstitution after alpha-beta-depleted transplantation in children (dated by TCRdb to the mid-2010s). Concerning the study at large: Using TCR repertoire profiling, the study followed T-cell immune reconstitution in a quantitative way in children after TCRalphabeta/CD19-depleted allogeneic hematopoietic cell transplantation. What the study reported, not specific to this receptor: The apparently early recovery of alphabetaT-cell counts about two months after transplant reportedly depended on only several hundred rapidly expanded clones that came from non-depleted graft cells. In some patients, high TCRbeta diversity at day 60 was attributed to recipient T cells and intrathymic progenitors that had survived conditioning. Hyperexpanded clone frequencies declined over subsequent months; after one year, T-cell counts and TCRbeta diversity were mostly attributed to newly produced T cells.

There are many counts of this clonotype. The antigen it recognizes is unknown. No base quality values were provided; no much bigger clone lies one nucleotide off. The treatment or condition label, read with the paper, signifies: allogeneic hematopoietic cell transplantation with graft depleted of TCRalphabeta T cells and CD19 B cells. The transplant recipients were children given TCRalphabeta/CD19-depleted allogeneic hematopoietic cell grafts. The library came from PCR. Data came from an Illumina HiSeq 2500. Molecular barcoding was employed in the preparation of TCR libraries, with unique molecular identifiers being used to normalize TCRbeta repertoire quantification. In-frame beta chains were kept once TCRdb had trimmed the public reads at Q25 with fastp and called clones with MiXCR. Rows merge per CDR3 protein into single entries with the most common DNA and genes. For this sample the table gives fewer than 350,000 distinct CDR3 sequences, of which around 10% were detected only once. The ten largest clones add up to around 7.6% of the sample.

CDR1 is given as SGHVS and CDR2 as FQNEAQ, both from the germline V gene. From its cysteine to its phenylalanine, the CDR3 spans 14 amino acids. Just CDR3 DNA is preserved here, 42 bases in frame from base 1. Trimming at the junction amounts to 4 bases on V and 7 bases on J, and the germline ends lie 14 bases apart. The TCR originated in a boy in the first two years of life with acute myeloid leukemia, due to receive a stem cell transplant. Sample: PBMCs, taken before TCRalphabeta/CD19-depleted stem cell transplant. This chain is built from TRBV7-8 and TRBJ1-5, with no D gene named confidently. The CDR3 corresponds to CASSSMTGGQPQHF. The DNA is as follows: TGTGCCAGCAGCTCTATGACGGGTGGGCAGCCCCAGCATTTT.